This TCR beta chain was captured in a study of OX40 agonist ivuxolimab in advanced cancers. Here immunoSEQ multiplex PCR was the method, and the copy in TCRdb shows in-frame clones only, minus some. The repertoire holds tens of thousands of clones, 75% to 85% seen once, with about a tenth in the top ten. This CDR3 spans 15 amino acids. The V end lost 1 base, the J end lost 6 bases, and 13 bases lay between the germline ends. Germline assignment: CDR1 MGHRA and CDR2 YSYEKL. This clone was recorded a few times. This sequence joins TRBV4-1 and TRBJ1-5, with D perhaps TRBD1 (5 bases). The starting material was CD4+ or CD8+ T cells sorted from blood, obtained in a trial of the OX40 agonist ivuxolimab. This clonotype was obtained from an adult with an advanced solid tumor such as melanoma, head and neck, liver or kidney cancer. The CDR3 protein is CASSQGDSYLQPQHF. CDR3 in DNA: TGCGCCAGCAGCCAAGGAGACAGCTACCTTCAGCCCCAGCATTTT.